These 21 T cell receptor beta chains were sequenced from one sample in a study of blood T cell repertoires in COVID-19. The data were produced by immunoSEQ multiplex PCR, yet TCRdb's version contains in-frame clones alone and is incomplete. The sample has 220,000 or so clones, around four fifths seen once. Sequences were obtained from peripheral blood. The source of these receptors is a woman aged 80 or over with acute or convalescent COVID-19.

This sequence joins TRBV30 and TRBJ1-3, with no clear D. Trimming removed 0 bases at V and 9 bases at J, with 12 bases between. CDR3 size: 13 residues. Germline values: CDR1 GTSNPN, CDR2 SVGIG (reference sequence). The CDR3: CAWSVTISSTIYF. In DNA, the CDR3 is TGTGCCTGGAGTGTAACAATTAGCAGCACCATATATTTT.

CDR3 DNA: TGTGCCAGCAGTTACCACCTTGGCGGGACAGTCCCTAATCAGCCCCAGCATTTT. The encoded protein is CASSYHLGGTVPNQPQHF. This chain connects TRBV6-2 or TRBV6-3 to TRBJ1-5, with 7 positions matching TRBD1. Germline V gene sequence: CDR1 MNHEY, CDR2 SVGEGT. Unmatched junction bases numbered 14, after V lost 2 bases and J lost 4 bases. The CDR3 spans 18 residues.

This rearrangement joins TRBV19 to TRBJ1-1; 10 nucleotides align to TRBD1. Unmatched junction bases numbered 10, after V lost 5 bases and J lost 1 base. In germline, CDR1 is LNHDA, CDR2 SQIVND (reference sequence). The CDR3 length is 17 residues. This chain's CDR3 is CASSPSDRGQGNTEAFF. CDR3 nucleotide sequence: TGTGCCAGTAGTCCCTCCGACAGGGGGCAGGGGAACACTGAAGCTTTCTTT.

The count of this clone is one. The chain couples TRBV14 to TRBJ1-1; TRBD1 aligns across 9 bases. Trimming took 0 bases from V and 5 from J; bases not matched to a gene: 4. From germline, CDR1 is SGHDN and CDR2 FVKESK. The CDR3 covers 15 residues. The CDR3 coding sequence is TGTGCCAGCAGCCAAGAGACAGGGGGTCGTACTGAAGCTTTCTTT. Its protein product is CASSQETGGRTEAFF.

The CDR3 sequence is CASSLVGGSGAKNIQYF. The CDR3 nucleotides read TGTGCCAGCAGCTTAGTGGGCGGGAGTGGGGCCAAAAACATTCAGTACTTC. The chain has TRBV7-3 and TRBJ2-4; TRBD2 matches 7 bases. The trim removed 2 bases at V and 1 base at J, leaving 8 bases unmatched. This CDR3 has 17 residues. Germline CDR1 and CDR2: SGHTA and FQGTGA. The full variable domain, its missing parts supplied by reference TRBV7-3 and TRBJ2-4, is GAGVSQTPSNKVTEKGKYVELRCDPISGHTALYWYRQSLGQGPEFLIYFQGTGAADDSGLPNDRFFAVRPEGSVSTLKIQRTERGDSAVYLCASSLVGGSGAKNIQYFGAGTRLSVL.

This clone occurred a few times. V is TRBV18 and J is TRBJ1-2; 8 bases match TRBD1. This CDR3 comprises 14 residues. Trimming cost V 4 bases and J 4 bases; bases outside gene matches: 5. Germline CDR1 KGHSH, CDR2 LQKENI. The CDR3 reads CASSRGQELYGYTF. CDR3 sequence (DNA): TGTGCCAGCTCACGGGGACAGGAGCTCTATGGCTACACCTTC.

This clone was counted between two and nine times. The chain has TRBV27 and TRBJ1-6; weak D call: TRBD1 (5 bases). Germline CDR1 reads MNHEY; CDR2 reads SMNVEV (reference sequence). V was trimmed by 6 bases and J by 5 bases, leaving 11 bases between them. The CDR3 is made up of 14 amino acids. This CDR3 is CASSPTGDNSPLHF. The CDR3 DNA reads as TGTGCCAGCAGCCCCACAGGAGATAATTCACCCCTCCACTTT.

The J gene is TRBJ1-6, the V gene TRBV30; D remains unclear. Trimming took off 0 bases at V and 10 bases at J, with 16 bases between the two ends. Germline CDR1 GTSNPN, CDR2 SVGIG (reference sequence). The CDR3 extends over 15 amino acids. CDR3 DNA: TGTGCCTGGAGTGTACAAAACAGCCGGAGGTCACCCCTCCACTTT. Translated, it gives CAWSVQNSRRSPLHF. The variable domain in full, with the rest retrieved from reference TRBV30 and TRBJ1-6, is SQTIHQWPATLVQPVGSPLSLECTVEGTSNPNLYWYRQAAGRGLQLLFYSVGIGQISSEVPQNLSASRPQDRQFILSSKKLLLSDSGFYLCAWSVQNSRRSPLHFGNGTRLTVT.

V gene TRBV7-3 combines with J gene TRBJ2-2; a weak D match, TRBD1 (6 bases). Germline assignment: CDR1 SGHTA and CDR2 FQGTGA. The CDR3 has 14 residues. The ends were cut back, 4 bases at V and 4 bases at J, with 10 bases in the middle. The CDR3 coding sequence is TGTGCCAGCAGCTCCGACAGGAGCACCGGGGAGCTGTTTTTT. Encoded protein: CASSSDRSTGELFF.

The chain is built from TRBV10-1 and TRBJ2-1; TRBD2 matches at 9 bases. CDR3 length equals 14 residues. The V gene's germline CDR1 is WNHNN and CDR2 SYGVQD (reference sequence). After removal of 9 bases from V and 5 bases from J, the junction contained 8 bases not matched to a gene. The DNA of the CDR3 is TGCGCCAGAATAGCGGGAGCGGTCGACAATGAGCAGTTCTTC. Its protein is CARIAGAVDNEQFF.

This clone was counted once. The V gene is TRBV19, the J gene TRBJ2-2, with 8 bases identical to TRBD2. The CDR3 totals 16 residues. CDR1 and CDR2 (germline): LNHDA, SQIVND (reference sequence). Losses at the gene ends were 4 bases for V and 3 bases for J; bases not matched to a gene: 7. CDR3 region: CASSKPLAGHTGELFF. The CDR3 nucleotides read TGTGCCAGTAGTAAGCCCCTAGCGGGCCACACCGGGGAGCTGTTTTTT.

V is TRBV30 and J is TRBJ2-1; 10 bases map to TRBD2. Germline CDR1 reads GTSNPN; CDR2 reads SVGIG (reference sequence). The CDR3 contains 17 residues. With V trimmed by 1 base and J by 0 bases, 6 bases remained unmatched. CDR3 region: CAWSGASGSPSYNEQFF. In DNA form, the CDR3 reads TGTGCCTGGAGTGGGGCTAGCGGGAGCCCCTCCTACAATGAGCAGTTCTTC. The variable domain in full, with the rest retrieved from reference TRBV30 and TRBJ2-1, is SQTIHQWPATLVQPVGSPLSLECTVEGTSNPNLYWYRQAAGRGLQLLFYSVGIGQISSEVPQNLSASRPQDRQFILSSKKLLLSDSGFYLCAWSGASGSPSYNEQFFGPGTRLTVL.

This clone was observed once. The chain couples TRBV6-2 or TRBV6-3 to TRBJ1-5, with D uncertain. The CDR3 contains 14 residues. In germline, CDR1 is MNHEY, CDR2 SVGEGT. Trimming stripped 5 bases from V and 3 bases from J, with 11 bases between. CDR3 sequence: CASSNAEINQPQHF. CDR3 nucleotide sequence: TGTGCCAGCAGTAATGCGGAAATCAATCAGCCCCAGCATTTT.

J is TRBJ1-3 and V is TRBV7-2, with 8 bases lining up with TRBD1. V gave up 6 bases and J gave up 1 base; unmatched junction bases: 5. Germline CDR1 reads SGHTA; CDR2 reads FQGNSA. The CDR3 sequence is 15 residues long. This chain's CDR3 is CASSDRGSSGNTIYF. The CDR3 nucleotides read TGTGCCAGCAGTGACAGGGGAAGTTCTGGAAACACCATATATTTT.

The gene calls are TRBV12-5 and TRBJ2-2; weak D call: TRBD1 (6 bases). In germline, CDR1 is LGHNT, CDR2 FRNRAP. V was pared by 9 bases and J by 4 bases, with 15 bases between. The CDR3 covers 14 residues. CDR3 bases: TGTGCTAGCCTAGGGGGAAGCGTCACCGGGGAGCTGTTTTTT. Encoded protein: CASLGGSVTGELFF.

This chain connects TRBV13 to TRBJ1-1; the D is unclear. The germline V gene encodes CDR1 PRHDT and CDR2 FYEKMQ (reference sequence). V was cut by 5 bases and J by 0 bases, with 10 bases left in between. The CDR3 is 14 residues long. The DNA of the CDR3 is TGTGCCAGCAGCCCTAGGCTCATGAACACTGAAGCTTTCTTT. It encodes CASSPRLMNTEAFF.

The chain couples TRBV9 to TRBJ2-3, with unresolved D. Germline values: CDR1 SGDLS, CDR2 YYNGEE. This CDR3 has 14 residues. V lost 0 bases to trimming and J lost 3 bases, with 8 bases between them. CDR3 DNA: TGTGCCAGCAGCGTAGAGTGGCAAACAGATACGCAGTATTTT. Translating it yields CASSVEWQTDTQYF.

The chain joins TRBV7-2 to TRBJ2-3, with 7 bases matching TRBD1. The CDR3 is 15 residues long. Germline V gene lookup returns CDR1 SGHTA and CDR2 FQGNSA. With 2 bases clipped from V and 4 bases from J, the junction kept 6 bases outside the gene matches. The CDR3 DNA reads as TGTGCCAGCAGCTTACAAGACAGGGTGCCAGATACGCAGTATTTT. Amino acids: CASSLQDRVPDTQYF.

CDR3 nucleotides: TGTGCCAGCAGTGAAGACAGGGGATGGGATGAGCAGTTCTTC. This gives the protein CASSEDRGWDEQFF. The chain is built from TRBV28 and TRBJ2-1, with 8 bases fitting TRBD1. The junction had 8 bases not matched to a gene; V was cut back by 5 bases and J by 8 bases. From germline, CDR1 is MDHEN and CDR2 SYDVKM. There are 14 residues in the CDR3.

The V and J genes are TRBV18 and TRBJ2-7; TRBD2 aligns across 9 bases. The CDR3 has 13 amino acids. Germline CDR1 and CDR2: KGHSH and LQKENI. The J segment lost 5 bases and the V segment lost 5 bases, leaving 4 bases of the junction unmatched. The CDR3 is CASSTGLANEQYF. The CDR3 region has the DNA TGTGCCAGCTCAACGGGACTAGCCAACGAGCAGTACTTC.

This chain joins TRBV15 and TRBJ2-3; D unresolved. Germline V lookup: CDR1 LNHNV, CDR2 YYDKDF (reference sequence). V was clipped by 3 bases and J by 6 bases, with 4 bases between them. This CDR3 has 11 residues. The CDR3 region has the DNA TGTGCCACCAGCAGGTCGGATACGCAGTATTTT. Its protein product is CATSRSDTQYF.